Listed here are 18 T cell receptor beta chains from one sample, sequenced in a study of CD8 T cells in Susac syndrome (dated by TCRdb to between 2018 and 2020). The library was built by means of the immunoSEQ multiplex PCR assay. RNA was extracted using the RNeasy kit, and roughly 0.5 to 1 microgram was reverse transcribed with random hexamers. The public sequencing data were trimmed at Q25 with fastp and processed into clonotypes with MiXCR by TCRdb, which kept only in-frame beta chains. All rows with the same CDR3 protein become a single entry with the most common DNA and genes. The sample table holds some 160,000 distinct CDR3 sequences, of which 94% were seen once. The ten largest clones capture 0.1% to 0.12% of the sample. Specimen: CD4+ T cells from PBMCs. The source is a human donor with Susac syndrome.

The chain has TRBV5-6 and TRBJ1-6; TRBD1 agrees at 8 bases. The germline V gene has CDR1 SGHDT and CDR2 YYEEEE. V was clipped by 4 bases and J by 7 bases; unmatched bases: 4. The CDR3 covers 14 residues. CDR3 bases: TGTGCCAGCAGCGCCCGGGACAGGAATTCACCCCTCCACTTT. Translation: CASSARDRNSPLHF.

The rearrangement links TRBV4-2 to TRBJ1-5; D is ambiguous. This CDR3 has 13 amino acids. Trimming removed 5 bases from V and 0 bases from J, with 5 bases in between. CDR1 is LGHNA, CDR2 YNFKEQ, per germline. CDR3 sequence reads: CASSVSSNQPQHF. CDR3 coding DNA: TGTGCCAGCAGCGTCAGTAGCAATCAGCCCCAGCATTTT.

The J gene is TRBJ1-6, the V gene TRBV12-3 or TRBV12-4, with D maybe TRBD1 (5 bases). V lost 2 bases and J lost 8, with 13 bases in between. The CDR3 length is 15 residues. CDR3 residues: CASSLRGVADSPLHF. CDR3 sequence (DNA): TGTGCCAGCAGTTTAAGAGGGGTCGCAGATTCACCCCTCCACTTT.

Note on this clonotype: The junction departs from germline at one end; a sequencing error may be responsible. V is TRBV27 and J is TRBJ2-3, with D hard to call. The V gene's germline CDR1 is MNHEY and CDR2 SMNVEV (reference sequence). The CDR3 is 12 residues long. CDR3 residues: CASSFGGDTQYF. The CDR3 nucleotides are TGTGCCAGCAGTTTCGGTGGAGATACGCAATATTTT.

The rearrangement uses TRBV5-4 and TRBJ1-4, with TRBD1 as a possible D gene (6 bases). Germline assignment: CDR1 SGHNT and CDR2 YYREEE (reference sequence). The V end was cut by 2 bases, the J end by 7 bases, with 12 bases between. This CDR3 comprises 14 residues. CDR3 in DNA: TGTGCCAGCAGCTTATGGCAGGGGAGTGAAAAACTGTTTTTT. This codes for CASSLWQGSEKLFF.

The chain carries TRBV29-1 and TRBJ2-3; 7 bases line up with TRBD2. The germline V gene has CDR1 SQVTM and CDR2 ANQGSEA. This CDR3 has 16 amino acids. The junction had 20 bases not matched to a gene; V was cut back by 7 bases and J by 7 bases. The CDR3, as DNA: TGCAGCGCTGAGAGAGGTGGCGGGGGTTCTGGAAATACGCAGTATTTT. Its protein is CSAERGGGGSGNTQYF.

This clonotype was seen once. The chain links TRBV28 to TRBJ2-5; D call uncertain. V was clipped by 8 bases and J by 3 bases, with 7 bases between them. The CDR3 is 11 amino acids. Germline lookup yields CDR1 MDHEN and CDR2 SYDVKM. The DNA for the CDR3 is TGTGCCAGCGGCTCAGAAGAGACCCAGTACTTC. Its translation: CASGSEETQYF.

About this clonotype itself: A junction end diverges from the germline sequence, so it may reflect a read error. This chain joins TRBV3-1 and TRBJ2-7, with 7 nucleotides matching TRBD2. Germline V lookup: CDR1 LGHDT, CDR2 YNNKEL (reference sequence). This CDR3 has 12 residues. The CDR3 DNA sequence: TGTGCCAGCAGCCAAGTATTGGGACTACTGAAGTTC. Translated, it gives CASSQVLGLLKF.

This clonotype was detected only once. This chain connects TRBV27 to TRBJ2-7, with D uncertain. Trimming removed 11 bases at V and 4 bases at J, with 21 bases between. The CDR3 length is 14 residues. The V gene's germline CDR1 is MNHEY and CDR2 SMNVEV (reference sequence). The CDR3 bases are TGTGCCCTCATCCTCGGGCCAGGAGTTTACGAGCAGTACTTC. Its protein is CALILGPGVYEQYF.

The chain joins TRBV12-3 or TRBV12-4 to TRBJ2-3; 9 bases align to TRBD1. There are 15 residues in the CDR3. J was trimmed by 1 base and V by 6 bases; bases with no gene match: 5. CDR3: CASRQQGAGTDTQYF. CDR3 bases: TGTGCCAGCAGGCAACAGGGGGCAGGCACAGATACGCAGTATTTT.

The chain carries TRBV6-5 and TRBJ1-2; a weak D match, TRBD1 (5 bases). The CDR3 has 14 residues. CDR1 MNHEY and CDR2 SVGAGI come from the germline V gene. Deletions cut 0 bases from V and 2 bases from J, with 7 bases between. The CDR3 loop is CASSYSPGNYGYTF. CDR3 nucleotides: TGTGCCAGCAGTTACTCGCCAGGGAACTATGGCTACACCTTC.

V is TRBV27 and J is TRBJ2-1, with TRBD2 matching over 12 bases. CDR3 length: 16 residues. V dropped 7 bases and J dropped 7; count of bases not matched to a gene: 11. Germline loops: CDR1 MNHEY, CDR2 SMNVEV (reference sequence). As DNA, the CDR3 is TGTGCCAGCACTCTCCTCTCTAGCGGGGGGGCTAATGAGCAGTTCTTC. Its protein product is CASTLLSSGGANEQFF.

The CDR3: CATSRDGLDTQYF. The CDR3 DNA sequence: TGTGCCACCAGCAGAGATGGACTTGATACGCAGTATTTT. V gene TRBV15 combines with J gene TRBJ2-3, with D possibly matching TRBD2 (5 bases). CDR3 length: 13 amino acids. Germline values: CDR1 LNHNV, CDR2 YYDKDF (reference sequence). The ends were cut back, 0 bases at V and 6 bases at J, with 7 bases in the middle.

The chain couples TRBV15 to TRBJ2-6; D remains ambiguous. This CDR3 contains 16 residues. V lost 1 base to trimming and J lost 8 bases, with 15 bases between them. CDR1 is LNHNV, CDR2 YYDKDF, per germline (reference sequence). CDR3 DNA: TGTGCCACCAGCAGAGGGGGAAGAGGTTCACCCAACGTCCTGACTTTC. This translates into CATSRGGRGSPNVLTF.

The J gene is TRBJ1-5, the V gene TRBV27; 10 bases are a match to TRBD1. The junction had 8 bases not matched to a gene; V was cut back by 6 bases and J by 0 bases. Germline values: CDR1 MNHEY, CDR2 SMNVEV (reference sequence). This CDR3 comprises 17 residues. CDR3 sequence reads: CASRKRQGADSNQPQHF. The CDR3 DNA reads as TGTGCCAGCAGAAAACGACAGGGGGCTGATAGCAATCAGCCCCAGCATTTT.

This rearrangement joins TRBV20-1 to TRBJ1-2; D remains ambiguous. The V gene lost 0 bases and the J gene lost 0 bases, with 11 bases spanning the gap. This CDR3 has 15 amino acids. Looked up from germline, CDR1 is DFQATT and CDR2 is SNEGSKA (reference sequence). The CDR3: CSARESGGANYGYTF. In DNA, the CDR3 is TGCAGTGCTAGAGAGTCAGGCGGTGCTAACTATGGCTACACCTTC.

The chain links TRBV29-1 to TRBJ1-2; TRBD1 aligns across 7 bases. The germline gives CDR1 SQVTM, CDR2 ANQGSEA. This CDR3 is 15 amino acids long. V shed 3 bases, J shed 3 bases, and the junction held 10 bases outside the gene matches. The CDR3 sequence: CSVESGRGGDYGYTF. CDR3 nucleotides: TGCAGCGTTGAGTCGGGCAGGGGGGGAGACTATGGCTACACCTTC.

This CDR3 is CASSPPPQGARYEQYF. Here the CDR3 DNA reads TGTGCCAGCAGTCCGCCCCCACAGGGGGCGCGGTACGAGCAGTACTTC. V gene TRBV6-6 combines with J gene TRBJ2-7; 9 bases match TRBD1. Germline lookup yields CDR1 MNHNY and CDR2 SVGAGI (reference sequence). This CDR3 contains 16 residues. The V segment lost 5 bases and the J segment 4 bases; nucleotides outside the gene matches: 12.